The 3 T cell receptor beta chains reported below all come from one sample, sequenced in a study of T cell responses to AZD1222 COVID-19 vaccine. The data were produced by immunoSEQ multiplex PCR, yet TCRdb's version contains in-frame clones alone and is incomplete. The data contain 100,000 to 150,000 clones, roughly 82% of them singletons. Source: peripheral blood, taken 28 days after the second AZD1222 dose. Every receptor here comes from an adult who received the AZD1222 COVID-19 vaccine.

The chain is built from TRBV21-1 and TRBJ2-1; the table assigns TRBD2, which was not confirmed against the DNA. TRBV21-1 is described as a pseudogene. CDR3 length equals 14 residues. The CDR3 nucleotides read TGTGCCAGCAGCCCCGGACTAGACGACAATGAGCAGTTCTTC. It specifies CASSPGLDDNEQFF.

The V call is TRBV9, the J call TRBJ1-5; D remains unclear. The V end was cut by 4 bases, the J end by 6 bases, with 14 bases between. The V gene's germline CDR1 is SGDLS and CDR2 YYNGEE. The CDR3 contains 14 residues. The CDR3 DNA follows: TGTGCCAGCAGCCCAAGGGTGTTGGGTCAGCCCCAGCATTTT. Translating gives CASSPRVLGQPQHF.

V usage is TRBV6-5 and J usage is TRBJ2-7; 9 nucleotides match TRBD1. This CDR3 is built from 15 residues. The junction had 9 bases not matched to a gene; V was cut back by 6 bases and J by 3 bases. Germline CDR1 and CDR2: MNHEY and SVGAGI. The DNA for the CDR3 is TGTGCCAGCAGCCGGACAGGGGAGGGTTTCTACGAGCAGTACTTC. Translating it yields CASSRTGEGFYEQYF.